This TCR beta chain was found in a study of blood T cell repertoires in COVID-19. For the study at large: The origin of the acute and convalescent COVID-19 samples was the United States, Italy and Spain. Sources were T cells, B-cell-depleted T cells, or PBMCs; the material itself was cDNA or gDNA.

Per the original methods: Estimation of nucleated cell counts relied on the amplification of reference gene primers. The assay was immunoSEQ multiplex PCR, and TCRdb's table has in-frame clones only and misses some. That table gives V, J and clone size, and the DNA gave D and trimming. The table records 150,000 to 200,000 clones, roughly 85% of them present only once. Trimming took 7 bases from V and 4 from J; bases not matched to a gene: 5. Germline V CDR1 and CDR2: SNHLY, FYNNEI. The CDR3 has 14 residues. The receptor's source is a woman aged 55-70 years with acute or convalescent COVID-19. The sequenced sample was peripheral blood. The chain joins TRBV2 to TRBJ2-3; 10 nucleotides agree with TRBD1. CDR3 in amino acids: CASTRDRGADTQYF. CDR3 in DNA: TGTGCCAGCACGAGGGACAGGGGCGCAGATACGCAGTATTTT.